A selection of T cell receptor beta chains follows, all from one sample in a study of human CD8 memory T cell subsets. From its re-call of the 5' RACE reads, TCRdb lists each CDR3 protein once, without DNA. In all, the sample yields 11,000 or so distinct CDR3 sequences. The material sequenced was CD8+ T cells from PBMCs. The receptors here all came from a human donor in good health. The CDR3 runs from the conserved cysteine through the conserved F or W. Clone size is not always given. Where it is, it says once, few, many or a class for expanded clones.

medium-sized,TRBV7-9,TRBJ1-6,CASSEGPTMNSPLHF
-,TRBV5-6,TRBJ1-4,CASSFGSAGNEKLFF
-,TRBV29-1,TRBJ2-3,CSVEEGGNTQYF
-,TRBV30,TRBJ1-5,CAWSVGGNQPQHF
-,TRBV7-9,TRBJ2-1,CASSWVWEGFNEQFF
medium-sized,TRBV19,TRBJ1-1,CASRPGEGTEAFF
-,TRBV19,TRBJ2-1,CASSPRTGSSYNEQFF
-,TRBV29-1,TRBJ2-7,CSVEVPRGVSYEQYF
-,TRBV5-1,TRBJ1-2,CASSPGQGAVNYGYTF
-,TRBV7-9,TRBJ2-5,CASSSSLTLRRYQETQYF
-,TRBV27,TRBJ2-1,CASREDRDNYNEQFF
-,TRBV4-3,TRBJ2-7,CASSQVIGLAGYEQYF
-,TRBV9,TRBJ2-1,CASSVEELGPSYNEQFF
-,TRBV3-1,TRBJ2-7,CASSQRLNRGSYEQYF
-,TRBV4-3,TRBJ2-7,CASSQDNTGSYEQYF
-,TRBV7-6,TRBJ2-1,CASSLLTGYTDEQFF
-,TRBV6-2/TRBV6-3,TRBJ1-5,CASRPTVRNQPQHF
medium-sized,TRBV4-2,TRBJ2-1,CASSQLSMAGDEQFF
-,TRBV4-1,TRBJ2-7,CASSQDGQGPYEQYF
-,TRBV11-3,TRBJ2-1,CASSLRLAGEQFF
-,TRBV9,TRBJ1-2,CASSPWDRDNYGYTF
medium-sized,TRBV28,TRBJ2-7,CASSFGGTSGRAVRQYF
-,TRBV9,TRBJ2-2,CASSVVANTGELFF
-,TRBV4-1,TRBJ2-1,CASSQGGADEQFF
-,TRBV28,TRBJ2-1,CASLKWREAFNEQFF
-,TRBV4-1,TRBJ1-5,CASSQPDRGNQPQHF
-,TRBV7-2,TRBJ1-6,CASSEGSGLGSPLHF
-,TRBV27,TRBJ2-1,CASSLSPGSTSYNEQFF
-,TRBV27,TRBJ1-1,CASSPGQNTEAFF
-,TRBV5-6,TRBJ1-2,CASSLGVGIYGYTF
-,TRBV6-2/TRBV6-3,TRBJ2-7,CASHDRGGFYEQYF
-,TRBV4-2,TRBJ1-6,CASSQNSPLHF
-,TRBV21-1,TRBJ2-5,CASSIGLAGGPRETQYF
-,TRBV29-1,TRBJ2-1,CSVEDLSSGSRSYNEQFF
medium-sized,TRBV19,TRBJ1-1,CASSISLTGNTEAFF
-,TRBV6-2/TRBV6-3,TRBJ2-7,CASSYSLGGRSYEQYF
-,TRBV20-1,TRBJ2-1,CSAKWSGGSSYNEQFF
-,TRBV7-9,TRBJ2-1,CASSLNSNEQFF
medium-sized,TRBV20-1,TRBJ2-7,CSARVIGSRYEQYF
-,TRBV4-3,TRBJ1-1,CASSPARGTEAFF
-,TRBV14,TRBJ2-1,CASSQVVDLDNEQFF
-,TRBV5-1,TRBJ2-1,CASSLAGGGYNEQFF
-,TRBV25-1,TRBJ2-6,CASSESRPSGANVLTF